The text below deals with one T cell receptor beta chain. Its target is not known. The PCR ran on 60 Vbeta and 13 Jbeta primers. TCRdb keeps only in-frame clones here, not all; method: immunoSEQ multiplex PCR. Of around 160,000 clones in the sample, around 77% were seen once. This entry is derived from a study of cytomegalovirus exposure and HLA in healthy donors. Whole-study findings and limits: Later analysis suggested most CMV-associated TCR beta chains were HLA-restricted. HLA-A and HLA-B allele assignments for most subjects were reportedly predicted accurately using TCR beta sequences.

CDR1 is LNHNV, CDR2 YYDKDF, per germline (reference sequence). This CDR3 comprises 20 residues. V was clipped by 0 bases and J by 0 bases, with 18 bases between them. Sequencing was performed on PBMCs. The J gene is TRBJ2-6, the V gene TRBV15, with D unclear. This TCR derives from a woman aged 40 to 49 in good health and CMV-seronegative. This CDR3 is CATSRDSLGSPNSGANVLTF. The DNA for the CDR3 is TGTGCCACCAGCAGAGATTCCCTCGGGTCCCCTAACTCTGGGGCCAACGTCCTGACTTTC.